Sequencing of this TCR beta chain was carried out in a study of blood T cell repertoires in COVID-19. Whole-study context: Researchers got acute and convalescent COVID-19 samples from the United States, Italy and Spain. PBMCs, B-cell-depleted T cells, or T cells were the source of the cDNA or gDNA that made up the material.

Original methodology: Using reference gene primer amplification, nucleated cell counts were estimated. Produced via immunoSEQ multiplex PCR; TCRdb's table is partial and in-frame only. That table furnishes V, J and clone size, whereas the DNA furnished D and trimming. The sample has about 110,000 clones; approximately 79% are singletons. The CDR3 spans 14 residues. CDR1 is SGHRS, CDR2 YFSETQ, per germline. Trimming at V came to 4 bases and at J to 4 bases, leaving 5 bases not matched to a gene. The source is a woman of 80 years or more with active or convalescent COVID-19. The sequencing input was peripheral blood. This chain uses TRBV5-1 with TRBJ2-5, with 9 bases lining up with TRBD1. CDR3 region: CASSGQGSAETQYF. The CDR3 bases are TGCGCCAGCAGCGGACAGGGGAGCGCAGAGACCCAGTACTTC.